Listed below are T cell receptor beta chains from one sample, sequenced in a study of T cells after somatic rescue of genetic block. The table came from immunoSEQ multiplex PCR; TCRdb's copy has only in-frame clones and leaves some out. Of approximately 71,000 clones in the sample, roughly 92% were seen once. The sample comprised peripheral blood mononuclear cells (PBMCs). These receptors came from a man aged 35-49 years. The CDR3 runs from the conserved cysteine through the conserved F or W. A D gene is named only where the DNA matches it firmly. Size tells how often a clone was seen (once, few, many) or the class of an expanded clone, and some rows leave it out.

>TRBJ2-1|.|.|TRBV27
CASSFRGGNYNEQFF
TGTGCCAGCAGCTTCCGTGGGGGGAACTACAATGAGCAGTTCTTC
>TRBJ2-7|.|.|TRBV28
CASSHRYEQYF
TGTGCCAGCAGCCACCGATACGAGCAGTACTTC
>TRBJ2-6|.|.|TRBV5-1
CASSSRALGVSGANVLTF
TGCGCCAGCAGCTCAAGGGCCCTGGGGGTCTCTGGGGCCAACGTCCTGACTTTC
>TRBJ2-5|.|TRBD2|TRBV7-2
CASSSKSGRETQYF
TGTGCCAGCAGCTCAAAAAGCGGGAGAGAGACCCAGTACTTC
>TRBJ1-2|once|.|TRBV5-6
CASSLWGMGANGYTF
TGTGCCAGCAGCTTGTGGGGCATGGGGGCGAATGGCTACACCTTC
>TRBJ2-1|.|TRBD1|TRBV19
CASSKWDRSLKEQFF
TGTGCCAGTAGTAAATGGGACAGGTCACTAAAGGAGCAGTTCTTC
>TRBJ2-1|.|.|TRBV28
CASSFWGRRSYNEQFF
TGTGCCAGCAGTTTTTGGGGACGGAGGTCTTACAATGAGCAGTTCTTC
>TRBJ2-1|.|TRBD2|TRBV5-4
CASNSGSSYNEQFF
TGTGCCAGCAATAGCGGGAGTAGCTACAATGAGCAGTTCTTC
>TRBJ1-5|.|.|TRBV5-5
CASSLFWGPGNQPQHF
TGTGCCAGCAGCTTGTTTTGGGGCCCAGGGAATCAGCCCCAGCATTTT
>TRBJ1-3|.|.|TRBV18
CASSPLGTTGGNTIYF
TGTGCCAGCTCGCCCCTCGGTACTACGGGTGGAAACACCATATATTTT
>TRBJ2-2|.|.|TRBV27
CASSSGTGTGELFF
TGTGCCAGCAGTTCCGGGACTGGGACCGGGGAGCTGTTTTTT
>TRBJ2-7|.|.|TRBV15
CATSRGGVSSYEQYF
TGTGCCACCAGCAGAGGGGGTGTCAGCTCCTACGAGCAGTACTTC
>TRBJ2-7|.|.|TRBV27
CASSLSGSPYEQYF
TGTGCCAGCAGTTTATCCGGCAGCCCCTACGAGCAGTACTTC
>TRBJ2-1|once|.|TRBV11-3
CASSHQSNEQFF
TGTGCCAGCAGCCACCAAAGCAATGAGCAGTTCTTC
>TRBJ2-1|.|TRBD1|TRBV7-7
CASSPGQGGFNEQFF
TGTGCTAGCAGCCCAGGACAGGGTGGGTTCAATGAGCAGTTCTTC
>TRBJ1-5|few|.|TRBV2
CASSWGENQPQHF
TGTGCCAGCAGTTGGGGGGAAAATCAGCCCCAGCATTTT
>TRBJ2-6|.|TRBD1|TRBV6-1
CASSGRTGARVLTF
TGTGCCAGCAGTGGACGGACAGGGGCCAGAGTCCTGACTTTC
>TRBJ1-6|.|TRBD1|TRBV28
CASSLEVQGNSPLHF
TGTGCCAGCAGTTTAGAGGTACAGGGGAATTCACCCCTCCACTTT
>TRBJ2-4|.|.|TRBV27
CASSWDAKNIQYF
TGTGCCAGCAGTTGGGACGCAAAAAACATTCAGTACTTC
>TRBJ2-3|.|TRBD2|TRBV28
CASSGASGRSRSDTQYF
TGTGCCAGCAGTGGGGCTAGCGGGAGGTCCCGATCCGATACGCAGTATTTT
>TRBJ1-3|.|.|TRBV6-6
CASSRPLSRRGNTIYF
TGTGCCAGCAGCCGTCCCCTCTCGCGAAGGGGAAACACCATATATTTT
>TRBJ2-3|.|TRBD2|TRBV2
CASSWTSGDSSTDTQYF
TGTGCCAGCAGTTGGACTAGCGGGGACTCTAGCACAGATACGCAGTATTTT
>TRBJ2-7|.|.|TRBV14
CASSHRPSATFYEQYF
TGTGCCAGCAGCCATCGACCGAGCGCAACATTCTACGAGCAGTACTTC
>TRBJ2-3|.|.|TRBV7-2
CASSLGTDQDTQYF
TGTGCCAGCAGCTTAGGGACAGACCAAGATACGCAGTATTTT
>TRBJ1-6|once|.|TRBV10-2
CASTPDRGGGSPLHF
TGCGCCAGCACCCCGGACCGGGGAGGCGGTTCACCCCTCCACTTT
>TRBJ2-5|.|.|TRBV14
CASSDLSGQWETQYF
TGTGCCAGCAGCGATCTTAGCGGTCAATGGGAGACCCAGTACTTC
>TRBJ2-5|.|.|TRBV7-2
CASSQAIGRGAKTQYF
TGTGCCAGCAGCCAAGCCATAGGCAGGGGGGCGAAGACCCAGTACTTC
>TRBJ1-2|.|.|TRBV30
CAWEDSNNYGYTF
TGTGCCTGGGAGGACAGTAATAACTATGGCTACACCTTC
>TRBJ2-3|.|.|TRBV7-2
CASSHPSSQTITSTDTQYF
TGTGCCAGCAGCCACCCGAGCTCTCAGACAATCACTAGCACAGATACGCAGTATTTT
>TRBJ2-1|.|.|TRBV4-1
CASSQAPGLLDNEQFF
TGCGCCAGCAGCCAAGCACCGGGGTTATTGGACAATGAGCAGTTCTTC
>TRBJ1-3|.|TRBD1|TRBV27
CASSLSGQGQNTIYF
TGTGCCAGCAGTTTATCGGGACAGGGCCAGAACACCATATATTTT
>TRBJ2-2|.|TRBD1|TRBV6-1
CAIAGNRGRSGELFF
TGTGCCATCGCGGGGAACAGGGGGCGTAGCGGGGAGCTGTTTTTT
>TRBJ1-3|.|.|TRBV7-8
CASSLSLGGGNTIYF
TGTGCCAGCAGCTTATCTTTGGGCGGTGGAAACACCATATATTTT
>TRBJ2-7|.|.|TRBV7-6
CASSSGTASYEQYF
TGTGCCAGCAGCTCGGGGACGGCCTCCTACGAGCAGTACTTC
>TRBJ2-3|.|TRBD2|TRBV6-1
CASSEMTSGGADTQYF
TGTGCCAGCAGTGAAATGACTAGCGGGGGTGCAGATACGCAGTATTTT